These T cell receptor beta chains were read from a single sample in a study of OX40 agonist ivuxolimab in advanced cancers. The assay was immunoSEQ multiplex PCR, and TCRdb's table has in-frame clones only and misses some. The data hold roughly 24,000 clones, with 88% observed a single time. The specimen comprised CD4+ or CD8+ T cells sorted from blood, sampled in a trial of the OX40 agonist ivuxolimab. The source is an adult with an advanced solid tumor such as melanoma, head and neck, liver or kidney cancer. The CDR3 runs from the conserved cysteine through the conserved F or W. The D gene is left open where the match is weak. Clone size is shown for a subset of rows, as once, few, many or a class of expanded clone.

>-|TRBJ2-5|TRBV4-1|TRBD2
TGCGCCAGCAGCCTCGGACTAGCGGGAGGGGAGACCCAGTACTTC
CASSLGLAGGETQYF
>-|TRBJ2-7|TRBV28|-
TGTGCCGGAGGGGGTTCTCCTTTCTACGAGCAGTACTTC
CAGGGSPFYEQYF
>-|TRBJ1-2|TRBV29-1|-
TGCAGCGTTGAAGATTTCGGGGTGGGTCTTAACTATGGCTACACCTTC
CSVEDFGVGLNYGYTF
>once|TRBJ2-5|TRBV5-5|-
TGTGCCAGCAGCTTGCAAGGACAGAGGGAGACCCAGTACTTC
CASSLQGQRETQYF
>-|TRBJ2-7|TRBV27|-
TGTGCCAGCAGGGTCAAGTATCAATCCTACGAGCAGTACTTC
CASRVKYQSYEQYF
>-|TRBJ2-7|TRBV9|TRBD2
TGTGCCAGCAGCGAGAGAGGAGGGAGGGCCGAGCAGTACTTC
CASSERGGRAEQYF
>-|TRBJ2-7|TRBV6-1|-
TGTGCCAGCATGAGTTCCGGTCTCTACGAGCAGTACTTC
CASMSSGLYEQYF
>once|TRBJ1-4|TRBV29-1|TRBD1
TGCAGCATAACCCAGGGGGCTAATGAAAAACTGTTTTTT
CSITQGANEKLFF
>-|TRBJ1-6|TRBV7-2|-
TGTGCCAGCAGCCCCGCCTTCGCGACGAGTGATTCACCCCTCCACTTT
CASSPAFATSDSPLHF
>-|TRBJ2-1|TRBV11-2|-
TGTGCCAGCAGCGGACTCGGGCAGGGCCTCTCCTACAATGAGCAGTTCTTC
CASSGLGQGLSYNEQFF
>-|TRBJ1-5|TRBV28|TRBD1
TGTGCCAGCGGTAGGGGGCCGGAACAGCCCCAGCATTTT
CASGRGPEQPQHF
>-|TRBJ2-3|TRBV28|TRBD1
TGTGCCAGCAGGGACAGGATCACAGATACGCAGTATTTT
CASRDRITDTQYF
>few|TRBJ2-7|TRBV6-6|TRBD1
TGTGCCAGCAAGAGAGGGGGCGCGGACGAGCAGTACTTC
CASKRGGADEQYF
>-|TRBJ2-2|TRBV30|-
TGTGCCTGGAGTGTCCAGAACACCGGGGAGCTGTTTTTT
CAWSVQNTGELFF
>-|TRBJ1-4|TRBV5-6|-
TGTGCCAGCAGCTTGGGACCGGAGGAAAAACTGTTTTTT
CASSLGPEEKLFF
>once|TRBJ2-5|TRBV6-6|TRBD1
TGTGCCAGCAGTTCGTCGGGACAGGGGAAACAGACCCAGTACTTC
CASSSSGQGKQTQYF
>-|TRBJ2-7|TRBV2|-
TGTGCCAGCAGTGAACTGCGCGGCGGGTCCTACGAGCAGTACTTC
CASSELRGGSYEQYF
>-|TRBJ2-7|TRBV7-2|-
TGTGCCAGCAGCTTAGGATTAGGGCAGAGCTCCTACGAGCAGTACTTC
CASSLGLGQSSYEQYF
>-|TRBJ1-4|TRBV5-1|-
TGCGCCAGCAGCTTGGAAGGCAGGAGCAATGAAAAACTGTTTTTT
CASSLEGRSNEKLFF
>-|TRBJ2-5|TRBV7-2|-
TGTGCCAGCAGCTTAGTCAGTTCGGGAGAGACCCAGTACTTC
CASSLVSSGETQYF
>-|TRBJ1-5|TRBV29-1|-
TGCAGTATCCTCCTAAGGGGGGATCAGCCCCAGCATTTT
CSILLRGDQPQHF
>-|TRBJ2-3|TRBV7-4|-
TGTGCCAGCAGCTTACCCGGACGAGCCCTACTAAGGACAGATACGCAGTATTTT
CASSLPGRALLRTDTQYF
>-|TRBJ2-7|TRBV5-1|-
TGCGCCAGCGGGGCAGGAGGGGCCTACGAGCAGTACTTC
CASGAGGAYEQYF
>-|TRBJ2-6|TRBV5-8|-
TGTGCCAGCAGCTCATACAGGACTGGGGCCAACGTCCTGACTTTC
CASSSYRTGANVLTF
>-|TRBJ1-1|TRBV5-6|-
TGTGCCAGCAGCGCTGGGGGGGACACTGAAGCTTTCTTT
CASSAGGDTEAFF
>once|TRBJ2-1|TRBV27|TRBD2
TGTGCCAGCAGTCCAAACGGACTAGCGGCTTACAATGAGCAGTTCTTC
CASSPNGLAAYNEQFF
>-|TRBJ1-4|TRBV12-5|-
TGTGCTAGTGGTTTCTCCAGGACAGTGGATGAAAAACTGTTTTTT
CASGFSRTVDEKLFF
>-|TRBJ1-3|TRBV4-1|-
TGCGCCAGCAGCCAACGTGGGGGGAGGGTTGGAAACACCATATATTTT
CASSQRGGRVGNTIYF
>-|TRBJ1-2|TRBV7-9|TRBD1
TGTGCCAGCAGCTCGCAAGTGGGCAGGGGGCATGATGGCTACACCTTC
CASSSQVGRGHDGYTF
>few|TRBJ2-1|TRBV19|-
TGTGCCAGTACCGGGACATATTCATACAATGAGCAGTTCTTC
CASTGTYSYNEQFF
>-|TRBJ2-7|TRBV11-2|-
TGTGCCAGCAGCTTCGGGGGGGCAGGGGGAAACGAGCAGTACTTC
CASSFGGAGGNEQYF
>-|TRBJ1-5|TRBV27|TRBD1
TGTGCCAGCAGTTTAAACGGACAGGCGGGCAATCAGCCCCAGCATTTT
CASSLNGQAGNQPQHF
>-|TRBJ1-1|TRBV7-2|-
TGTGCCAGCACCCTCACAGGGAGCACTGAAGCTTTCTTT
CASTLTGSTEAFF
>-|TRBJ1-6|TRBV11-2|-
TGTGCCAGCAGCTCACTTCGGGACGGTGATTCACCCCTCCACTTT
CASSSLRDGDSPLHF
>-|TRBJ2-3|TRBV27|-
TGTGCCAGCAGCCGAACAATAGGAAACAGGGCCTCAGATACGCAGTATTTT
CASSRTIGNRASDTQYF
>-|TRBJ2-7|TRBV6-1|-
TGTGCCAGCAACTTGGGGATTTTGTACGAGCAGTACTTC
CASNLGILYEQYF
>-|TRBJ2-2|TRBV7-9|TRBD1
TGTGCCAGCAGCTTAACAGGGGACACCGGGGAGCTGTTTTTT
CASSLTGDTGELFF
>-|TRBJ2-5|TRBV28|TRBD2
TGTGCCAGTTCGGGGGGGAGAAAGACCCAGTACTTC
CASSGGRKTQYF
>-|TRBJ1-1|TRBV27|TRBD1
TGTGCCAGCCGACCAGGGGGGGCCAGAGGGACTGAAGCTTTCTTT
CASRPGGARGTEAFF
>-|TRBJ2-7|TRBV5-6|TRBD1
TGTGCCAGCAGGAAAACAGGGGGCAGGTACGAGCAGTACTTC
CASRKTGGRYEQYF
>-|TRBJ2-3|TRBV5-4|TRBD2
TGTGCCAGCAGCTTGGGGCTAGCGGGGGGGGGCACAGATACGCAGTATTTT
CASSLGLAGGGTDTQYF
>-|TRBJ1-1|TRBV19|-
TGTGCCAGTAGTACACACAACACCGAAGCTTTCTTT
CASSTHNTEAFF
>-|TRBJ2-5|TRBV11-2|-
TGTGCCAGCAGCCCGGGGGTTCAAGAGACCCAGTACTTC
CASSPGVQETQYF
>-|TRBJ1-1|TRBV9|-
TGTGCCAGCAGCGTAGCCCCCACCGGAGGAGGGGACGCTTTCTTT
CASSVAPTGGGDAFF
>-|TRBJ2-3|TRBV15|TRBD2
TGTGCCACCCGAGGGACTAGCGGATTATCCACAGATACGCAGTATTTT
CATRGTSGLSTDTQYF
>-|TRBJ1-1|TRBV5-1|-
TGCGCCAGCAGTTTTACCGGGACAAACACTGAAGCTTTCTTT
CASSFTGTNTEAFF
>-|TRBJ1-1|TRBV27|-
TGTGCCAGCAGTGCCGGCAGGGTAGACACTGAAGCTTTCTTT
CASSAGRVDTEAFF
>-|TRBJ2-7|TRBV6-1|TRBD1
TGTGCCAGCAGTGCGGACAGGGTATGGGGGAGGCCCGACGAGCAGTACTTC
CASSADRVWGRPDEQYF
>-|TRBJ2-3|TRBV4-1|TRBD2
TGCGCCAGCAGCCAGTTCCGCGGGGGGGCCACAGATACGCAGTATTTT
CASSQFRGGATDTQYF
>-|TRBJ1-2|TRBV5-1|-
TGCGCCAGCAGCTCGGACAACTATGGCTACACCTTC
CASSSDNYGYTF
>-|TRBJ1-4|TRBV27|-
TGTGCCAGCGCTGAGACGGGGTTTAATGAAAAACTGTTTTTT
CASAETGFNEKLFF
>-|TRBJ2-4|TRBV19|TRBD2
TGTGCCAGTAGTAGCGGGAGAAAAAACATTCAGTACTTC
CASSSGRKNIQYF
>-|TRBJ1-2|TRBV19|TRBD1
TGTGCCAGTAGTCTCCGGGACAGCTATGGCTACACCTTC
CASSLRDSYGYTF
>-|TRBJ1-1|TRBV2|-
TGTGCCAGCAGGGGACGCCGAGGCCCTGAAGCTTTCTTT
CASRGRRGPEAFF